This TCR beta chain derives from a study of identical twins. With regard to this clonotype: Its matching antigen is unknown.

The study's findings and limits: Within beta out-of-frame sequences, the excess sharing observed between twins was weaker.

With template switching, a universal primer site was added, and the cDNA carried unique molecular identifiers. TCRdb re-derived calls from the 5' RACE reads in MiXCR, one entry per CDR3 protein. Of some 1,600,000 distinct CDR3 sequences listed, around 29% are singletons. Trimming cost V 1 base and J 1 base, with 10 bases left between them. The CDR3 runs 15 residues. Germline V lookup: CDR1 LGHDT, CDR2 YNNKEL (reference sequence). Sequenced sample: cord blood. This receptor was identified in a newborn girl in good health. This chain uses TRBV3-1 with TRBJ1-2; D not resolved. The CDR3 sequence: CASSQGVLINYGYTF. The CDR3 nucleotides are TGTGCCAGCAGCCAAGGCGTCCTAATTAACTATGGCTACACCTTC.